This paragraph covers one TCR beta chain sequence. This entry comes from a study of shared clonotypes between healthy human individuals. CD45RO-negative cells were positively selected for CCR7, leaving out terminally differentiated effector memory CD45RA+ cells. The protocol was immunoSEQ multiplex PCR, while the TCRdb copy is restricted to in-frame clones and leaves out a portion. Here the sample spans about 2.1 million clones, 85% to 95% being singletons. The sample was naive CD8+ T cells from PBMCs. The receptor comes from a man between 18 and 29 years old in good health. Some clones in this sample may be carry-over from other donors' samples.

CDR3 region: CASSPGSLFEQYF. In DNA form, the CDR3 reads TGTGCCAGCTCACCCGGGAGCCTTTTCGAGCAGTACTTC. The chain couples TRBV18 to TRBJ2-7; tentatively, D is TRBD2 (6 bases). There are 13 residues in the CDR3. The germline V and J ends were trimmed by 3 bases and 6 bases, with 12 bases remaining between them. Germline V lookup: CDR1 KGHSH, CDR2 LQKENI.